These 32 T cell receptor beta chains were all obtained from the same sample, sequenced in a study of T cell repertoires in cytomegalovirus infection. A single record per CDR3 protein comes from TCRdb applying MiXCR to the reads. This table has 85,000 to 120,000 distinct CDR3 sequences, 15% to 20% appearing once. Sequenced sample: PBMCs. Receptors were obtained from a human donor in good health (CMV status not recorded). Some clones in this sample may be carry-over from other donors' samples.

This clonotype has a count of ten or more. The chain uses TRBV7-2 and TRBJ2-5; D not resolved. This CDR3 has 13 residues. V gave up 1 base and J gave up 7 bases, with 10 bases separating them. Germline values: CDR1 SGHTA, CDR2 FQGNSA. CDR3 protein: CASSLEDGVTQYF. In DNA, the CDR3 is TGTGCCAGCAGCTTAGAGGATGGGGTGACCCAGTACTTC.

Worth noting for this clonotype: One base away lies a much larger clone, so this may be a sequencing read error. CDR3 sequence reads: CASSTSIGGQETQYF. DNA for the CDR3: TGTGCCAGCAGCACCTCGATAGGGGGACAAGAGACCCAGTACTTC. The chain is built from TRBV11-2 and TRBJ2-5; D is perhaps TRBD1 (6 bases). The CDR3 loop spans 15 amino acids. CDR1 is SGHAT, CDR2 FQNNGV, per germline. V lost 5 bases to trimming and J lost 2 bases, with 15 bases between them.

This clonotype was seen more than once but under ten times. The V gene is TRBV5-5, the J gene TRBJ1-5; D is unresolved. The CDR3 totals 15 residues. Between the trimmed V and J ends, which lost 3 bases and 3 bases, there was a span of 13 bases. Germline CDR1 is SGHKS and CDR2 is YYEKEE (reference sequence). Here the CDR3 DNA reads TGTGCCAGCAGCTGGAACAACGGGTTCAATCAGCCCCAGCATTTT. Protein: CASSWNNGFNQPQHF.

There are many counts of this clonotype. The rearrangement links TRBV7-6 to TRBJ2-7; 7 positions agree with TRBD1. The germline V gene has CDR1 SGHVS and CDR2 FNYEAQ. V was pared by 3 bases and J by 6 bases, with 2 bases of the junction left unmatched. The CDR3 extends over 12 amino acids. The CDR3 bases are TGTGCCAGCAGCTTTACAGGGGTCGAGCAGTACTTC. This codes for CASSFTGVEQYF. Full variable domain (missing parts from reference TRBV7-6 and TRBJ2-7): GAGVSQSPRYKVTKRGQDVALRCDPISGHVSLYWYRQALGQGPEFLTYFNYEAQQDKSGLPNDRFSAERPEGSISTLTIQRTEQRDSAMYRCASSFTGVEQYFGPGTRLTVT.

The chain employs TRBV29-1 and TRBJ2-1, with D unclear. V shed 1 base and J shed 7 bases, with 11 bases lying between them. Germline V gene data show CDR1 as SQVTM and CDR2 as ANQGSEA. The CDR3 length is 13 residues. CDR3 nucleotides: TGCAGCGTTGAAGGACCCGCCAAGAATGAGCAGTTCTTC. Protein product: CSVEGPAKNEQFF.

V is TRBV6-2 or TRBV6-3 and J is TRBJ2-2, with no clear D. Trimming pared 2 bases from V and 5 bases from J, leaving 18 bases between. The CDR3 is 17 residues long. Germline V gives CDR1 MNHEY, CDR2 SVGEGT. The CDR3 loop is CASSYPLKAVVTGELFF. CDR3 nucleotides: TGTGCCAGCAGTTACCCGCTAAAAGCAGTAGTTACCGGGGAGCTGTTTTTT.

The gene calls are TRBV18 and TRBJ1-1, with D unresolved. V lost 1 base, J lost 6 bases, and 9 bases lay in between. Germline loops: CDR1 KGHSH, CDR2 LQKENI. This CDR3 is 13 amino acids long. This CDR3 is CASSPQEGAEAFF. The CDR3 DNA follows: TGTGCCAGCTCACCACAAGAGGGCGCTGAAGCTTTCTTT.

The V call is TRBV29-1, the J call TRBJ1-2, with D possibly being TRBD1 (5 bases). CDR1 and CDR2 from the germline V gene are SQVTM and ANQGSEA. The CDR3 covers 12 residues. Trimming took off 0 bases at V and 5 bases at J, with 7 bases between the two ends. The CDR3 sequence is CSVEEPGYGYTF. CDR3 DNA: TGCAGCGTTGAAGAACCAGGGTATGGCTACACCTTC.

The chain combines TRBV20-1 with TRBJ2-1; maybe TRBD2 (7 bases). Looked up from germline, CDR1 is DFQATT and CDR2 is SNEGSKA (reference sequence). CDR3 length: 15 amino acids. In DNA, the CDR3 is TGCAGCAAAAGGGGGGGAGGATCGGTCCCCAATGAGCAGTTCTTC. The encoded protein is CSKRGGGSVPNEQFF.

This clonotype was counted many times. The rearrangement links TRBV6-5 to TRBJ2-7; the D is unclear. Germline loops: CDR1 MNHEY, CDR2 SVGAGI. The CDR3 consists of 14 residues. The V end was cut by 2 bases, the J end by 4 bases, with 12 bases between. This CDR3 reads CASSYTNYGYEQYF. The CDR3 nucleotides are TGTGCCAGCAGTTACACAAATTATGGGTACGAGCAGTACTTC.

The V gene is TRBV2, the J gene TRBJ2-1, with 9 nucleotides matching TRBD1. Per germline, CDR1 SNHLY and CDR2 FYNNEI. The CDR3 sequence is 15 residues long. V shed 5 bases and J 3 bases; nucleotides not matched to a gene: 5. This CDR3 reads CASSTDRGDYNEQFF. In DNA, the CDR3 is TGTGCCAGCAGTACCGACAGGGGGGACTACAATGAGCAGTTCTTC. Together with reference TRBV2 and TRBJ2-1, the CDR3 gives the full variable domain: EPEVTQTPSHQVTQMGQEVILRCVPISNHLYFYWYRQILGQKVEFLVSFYNNEISEKSEIFDDQFSVERPDGSNFTLKIRSTKLEDSAMYFCASSTDRGDYNEQFFGPGTRLTVL.

This clonotype was counted at least ten times. This chain connects TRBV6-2 or TRBV6-3 to TRBJ2-3; 10 bases agree with TRBD1. The germline gives CDR1 MNHEY, CDR2 SVGEGT. V was clipped by 6 bases and J by 2 bases; unmatched bases: 14. The CDR3 consists of 18 residues. In nucleotides, the CDR3 is TGTGCCAGCAGCCCCGGGACAGGGGCCTCTCCCTCCACAGATACGCAGTATTTT. This gives the protein CASSPGTGASPSTDTQYF.

The rearrangement links TRBV7-6 to TRBJ1-4; D gene uncertain. There are 16 residues in the CDR3. Germline V gene data show CDR1 as SGHVS and CDR2 as FNYEAQ. V was trimmed by 5 bases and J by 0 bases, leaving 13 bases between them. For the CDR3, the DNA is TGTGCCAGCAGCGTCGGGTCTCAATCAACTAATGAAAAACTGTTTTTT. It yields the protein CASSVGSQSTNEKLFF. Full variable domain (missing parts from reference TRBV7-6 and TRBJ1-4): GAGVSQSPRYKVTKRGQDVALRCDPISGHVSLYWYRQALGQGPEFLTYFNYEAQQDKSGLPNDRFSAERPEGSISTLTIQRTEQRDSAMYRCASSVGSQSTNEKLFFGSGTQLSVL.

This clonotype was observed a few times. The rearrangement joins TRBV28 to TRBJ1-1; D gene ambiguous. The germline V gene encodes CDR1 MDHEN and CDR2 SYDVKM. Trimming took 4 bases from V and 0 from J, leaving 9 bases between them. This CDR3 is built from 14 residues. The CDR3 loop is CASSSRALNTEAFF. The CDR3 nucleotides are TGTGCCAGCAGTTCTCGGGCCTTGAACACTGAAGCTTTCTTT. The variable domain in full, completed from reference TRBV28 and TRBJ1-1, reads DVKVTQSSRYLVKRTGEKVFLECVQDMDHENMFWYRQDPGLGLRLIYFSYDVKMKEKGDIPEGYSVSREKKERFSLILESASTNQTSMYLCASSSRALNTEAFFGQGTRLTVV.

This clonotype has a handful of counts. The chain recombines TRBV7-9 with TRBJ2-7; D might be TRBD2 (6 bases). The CDR3 has 14 residues. CDR1 SEHNR and CDR2 FQNEAQ come from the germline V gene (reference sequence). V was pared by 1 base and J by 3 bases, with 10 bases between. The CDR3 protein is CASSLVAAGYEQYF. The CDR3 coding sequence is TGTGCCAGCAGCTTAGTAGCGGCGGGCTACGAGCAGTACTTC.

This clonotype was counted many times. The V call is TRBV7-2, the J call TRBJ1-4; TRBD1 matches at 8 bases. Germline V CDR1 and CDR2: SGHTA, FQGNSA. V shed 5 bases and J 2 bases; nucleotides not matched to a gene: 4. The CDR3 covers 15 residues. The CDR3: CASSTRTGTNEKLFF. The DNA for the CDR3 is TGTGCCAGCAGCACGCGGACAGGGACTAATGAAAAACTGTTTTTT.

This clonotype was recorded many times. The rearrangement uses TRBV7-2 and TRBJ2-5; D gene ambiguous. This CDR3 spans 15 amino acids. V was cut by 1 base and J by 4 bases, with 13 bases left in between. Germline CDR1 is SGHTA and CDR2 is FQGNSA. DNA for the CDR3: TGTGCCAGCAGCTTAGATTATGGGTTCCGAGAGACCCAGTACTTC. Protein sequence: CASSLDYGFRETQYF. The full variable domain, rest sourced from reference TRBV7-2 and TRBJ2-5, is GAGVSQSPSNKVTEKGKDVELRCDPISGHTALYWYRQSLGQGLEFLIYFQGNSAPDKSGLPSDRFSAERTGGSVSTLTIQRTQQEDSAVYLCASSLDYGFRETQYFGPGTRLLVL.

This clonotype appeared many times. The CDR3 DNA sequence: TGTGCCAGCAGCTTACAGGGGCCCCTAACCGGGGAGCTGTTTTTT. It is translated as CASSLQGPLTGELFF. The J gene is TRBJ2-2, the V gene TRBV7-2; possible D gene TRBD1, 6 bases. V was trimmed by 2 bases and J by 5 bases, leaving 12 bases between them. The CDR3 covers 15 residues. The V gene's germline CDR1 is SGHTA and CDR2 FQGNSA. Together with reference TRBV7-2 and TRBJ2-2, the CDR3 gives the full variable domain: GAGVSQSPSNKVTEKGKDVELRCDPISGHTALYWYRQSLGQGLEFLIYFQGNSAPDKSGLPSDRFSAERTGGSVSTLTIQRTQQEDSAVYLCASSLQGPLTGELFFGEGSRLTVL.

This chain uses TRBV5-5 with TRBJ2-2; D perhaps matches TRBD2 (6 bases). Germline V gene sequence: CDR1 SGHKS, CDR2 YYEKEE (reference sequence). Trimming stripped 3 bases from V and 6 bases from J, with 15 bases between. The CDR3 consists of 15 residues. CDR3 region: CASSWVGGTAGELFF. As DNA, the CDR3 is TGTGCCAGCAGCTGGGTGGGGGGTACCGCCGGGGAGCTGTTTTTT. The full variable domain, completed using reference TRBV5-5 and TRBJ2-2, is DAGVTQSPTHLIKTRGQQVTLRCSPISGHKSVSWYQQVLGQGPQFIFQYYEKEERGRGNFPDRFSARQFPNYSSELNVNALLLGDSALYLCASSWVGGTAGELFFGEGSRLTVL.

The CDR3 DNA reads as TGTGCCAGCAGTTCTTCTGGGGGCCACCTCTATGGCTACACCTTC. It codes for CASSSSGGHLYGYTF. The chain carries TRBV28 and TRBJ1-2; perhaps TRBD1 as D (6 bases). The germline gives CDR1 MDHEN, CDR2 SYDVKM. This CDR3 has 15 amino acids. V lost 4 bases, J lost 4 bases, and 16 bases lay in between.

This clonotype was seen many times. Written as DNA, the CDR3 is TGTGCCAGCAGCCGATCCGGGACACCGGCCTACAATGAGCAGTTCTTC. Translated, it gives CASSRSGTPAYNEQFF. This chain connects TRBV7-6 to TRBJ2-1; perhaps TRBD1 as D (6 bases). V lost 5 bases and J 2 bases, leaving 16 bases between the germline ends. The CDR3 has 16 residues. The germline gives CDR1 SGHVS, CDR2 FNYEAQ.

There are many counts of this clonotype. The gene calls are TRBV4-3 and TRBJ2-2, with 9 nucleotides matching TRBD2. The V segment lost 3 bases and the J segment 6 bases; nucleotides outside the gene matches: 11. This CDR3 has 17 amino acids. CDR1 is LGHNA, CDR2 YSLEER, per germline. The CDR3 spells CASSQGAGGTRSGELFF. The CDR3 region has the DNA TGCGCCAGCAGCCAGGGTGCGGGGGGGACTCGGTCCGGGGAGCTGTTTTTT.

This clonotype was recorded at least ten times. J is TRBJ1-1 and V is TRBV10-3, with a weak D call TRBD1 (6 bases). CDR1 is ENHRY, CDR2 SYGVKD, per germline. V gave up 6 bases and J gave up 1 base, with 9 bases separating them. The CDR3 sequence is 13 residues long. This CDR3 reads CAIRKGGNTEAFF. The DNA of the CDR3 is TGTGCCATCAGGAAGGGGGGGAACACTGAAGCTTTCTTT.

This chain links TRBV5-3 with TRBJ2-6; D is undetermined. TRBV5-3 is annotated as an ORF whose role is uncertain. The V end was cut by 9 bases, the J end by 1 base, with 11 bases between. This CDR3 comprises 14 residues. The CDR3, as DNA: TGTGCCAACAGCTTAGAATCTGGGGCCAACGTCCTGACTTTC. The encoded protein is CANSLESGANVLTF.

This clonotype was detected ten times or more. The chain links TRBV7-2 to TRBJ2-1; the D gene is possibly TRBD2 (5 bases). This CDR3 spans 13 amino acids. Looked up from germline, CDR1 is SGHTA and CDR2 is FQGNSA. Trimming cost V 1 base and J 9 bases, with 10 bases left between them. In DNA, the CDR3 is TGTGCCAGCAGCTTAGACGGGGTTAGTGAGCAGTTCTTC. Protein: CASSLDGVSEQFF.

This clonotype was picked up a small number of times. This chain joins TRBV12-3 or TRBV12-4 and TRBJ2-2; D possibly corresponds to TRBD1 (7 bases). This CDR3 has 16 amino acids. V was trimmed by 6 bases and J by 5 bases, leaving 19 bases between them. This CDR3 reads CASSLTSRGRTGELFF. The CDR3, as DNA: TGTGCCAGCAGCCTGACCTCCAGGGGGAGGACCGGGGAGCTGTTTTTT.

This clonotype was recorded at least ten times. The chain carries TRBV7-2 and TRBJ1-1; D ambiguous. This CDR3 spans 14 amino acids. The V gene lost 0 bases and the J gene lost 5 bases, with 10 bases spanning the gap. Germline V gene lookup returns CDR1 SGHTA and CDR2 FQGNSA. This CDR3 reads CASSLAAAGTEAFF. CDR3 nucleotide sequence: TGTGCCAGCAGCTTAGCGGCAGCGGGGACTGAAGCTTTCTTT.

This clonotype appeared a few times. This rearrangement joins TRBV9 to TRBJ2-3; tentative D call: TRBD1 (5 bases). The V end was cut by 0 bases, the J end by 6 bases, with 11 bases between. This CDR3 region has 14 residues. CDR1 and CDR2 (germline): SGDLS, YYNGEE. This CDR3 reads CASSVAAGPDTQYF. CDR3 nucleotides: TGTGCCAGCAGCGTAGCTGCAGGGCCCGATACGCAGTATTTT.

CDR3 in DNA: TGTGCCAGCAGCCGGTTCCCCGAAACTGAAGCTTTCTTT. Amino acids: CASSRFPETEAFF. The V and J genes are TRBV14 and TRBJ1-1; D call uncertain. CDR1 is SGHDN and CDR2 is FVKESK in the germline V gene. With 4 bases removed from V and 5 bases from J, the gap between germline ends came to 11 bases. This CDR3 region has 13 residues.

Ten or more counts support this clonotype. V gene TRBV6-6 combines with J gene TRBJ2-7; TRBD1 matches 7 bases. J was trimmed by 0 bases and V by 7 bases; bases with no gene match: 9. The length of the CDR3 is 15 residues. Germline V gene lookup returns CDR1 MNHNY and CDR2 SVGAGI (reference sequence). The DNA of the CDR3 is TGTGCCAGCACGAACCCCCAGGGGGTCTCCTACGAGCAGTACTTC. Encoded protein: CASTNPQGVSYEQYF.

J is TRBJ1-1 and V is TRBV29-1; tentatively, D is TRBD1 (5 bases). CDR1 is SQVTM, CDR2 ANQGSEA, per germline. The CDR3 covers 13 residues. The germline V and J ends were trimmed by 1 base and 4 bases, with 10 bases remaining between them. The CDR3 loop reads CSVEVARATEAFF. CDR3 nucleotide sequence: TGCAGCGTTGAAGTGGCCAGGGCCACTGAAGCTTTCTTT.

This clonotype was counted ten times or more. The chain has TRBV7-9 and TRBJ1-6; D is uncertain. The CDR3 extends over 16 amino acids. Germline V gene sequence: CDR1 SEHNR, CDR2 FQNEAQ (reference sequence). V gave up 2 bases and J gave up 7 bases, with 15 bases separating them. The CDR3 DNA sequence: TGTGCCAGCAGCTTAAATACCGGATACGGAAATTCACCCCTCCACTTT. Amino acid sequence: CASSLNTGYGNSPLHF.